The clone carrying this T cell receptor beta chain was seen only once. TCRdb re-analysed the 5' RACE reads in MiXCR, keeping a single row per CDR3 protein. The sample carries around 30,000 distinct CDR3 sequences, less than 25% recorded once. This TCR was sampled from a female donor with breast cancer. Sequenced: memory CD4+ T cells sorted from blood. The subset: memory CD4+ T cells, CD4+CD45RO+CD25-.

The CDR3 coding sequence is TGTGCCAGCAGCTTGACCACAGCAAGAAACACTGAAGCTTTCTTT. It yields the protein CASSLTTARNTEAFF. The chain recombines TRBV5-4 with TRBJ1-1; D ambiguous. Looked up from germline, CDR1 is SGHNT and CDR2 is YYREEE (reference sequence). This CDR3 comprises 15 residues. V was shortened by 1 base and J by 2 bases, with 12 bases between the two germline ends.